Presented here are 5 T cell receptor beta chains from one specimen sequenced in a study of molecular identifiers for immune sequencing clone quantification. TCRdb re-analysed the PCR reads in MiXCR, keeping a single row per CDR3 protein. Here the sample spans nearly 650,000 distinct CDR3 sequences, over 25% being singletons. Sequencing was performed on naive CD8+ T cells from blood, with Jurkat cell RNA spiked in. Specified subset: FACS-sorted CD8+CD4-CCR7+CD45RA+ naive T cells. These receptor sequences come from a human donor in good health. Some libraries in this study had Jurkat cell RNA spiked in.

There are a few counts of this clonotype. The rearrangement joins TRBV9 to TRBJ2-5; D not certain. Trimming took 0 bases from V and 1 from J, leaving 16 bases between them. The CDR3 has 17 residues. Germline CDR1 SGDLS, CDR2 YYNGEE. In nucleotides, the CDR3 is TGTGCCAGCAGCGTAGTAGGGCTCCGCGGATCCCAAGAGACCCAGTACTTC. Protein product: CASSVVGLRGSQETQYF.

This clonotype was picked up a small number of times. The chain carries TRBV9 and TRBJ2-7; 10 nucleotides agree with TRBD2. Germline V gives CDR1 SGDLS, CDR2 YYNGEE. CDR3 size: 15 residues. J was trimmed by 2 bases and V by 1 base; bases with no gene match: 3. The CDR3, as DNA: TGTGCCAGCAGCGTATCTAGCGGGGGTACCTACGAGCAGTACTTC. Translation: CASSVSSGGTYEQYF.

Of note for this clonotype: This CDR3 fails to terminate in the conserved phenylalanine or tryptophan, so it likely reflects a read error. This rearrangement joins TRBV12-5 to TRBJ2-1, with unresolved D. Germline CDR1 is LGHNT and CDR2 is FRNRAP. V lost 1 base, J lost 0 bases, and 1 base lay in between. The CDR3 is 13 amino acids. CDR3 residues: CASGLGSYNEQFL. The CDR3 nucleotides are TGTGCTAGTGGTTTGGGCTCCTACAATGAGCAGTTCCTC.

This clonotype was observed many times. The rearrangement links TRBV2 to TRBJ2-3, with D perhaps being TRBD1 or TRBD2 (5 bases each). Trimming took 2 bases from V and 0 from J, leaving 18 bases between them. CDR3 length equals 18 residues. In germline, CDR1 is SNHLY, CDR2 FYNNEI. The DNA of the CDR3 is TGTGCCAGCAGTGAAACCCCTGGGGGTCTCGCTAGCACAGATACGCAGTATTTT. It yields the protein CASSETPGGLASTDTQYF. The entire variable domain, with the rest obtained from reference TRBV2 and TRBJ2-3, is as follows: EPEVTQTPSHQVTQMGQEVILRCVPISNHLYFYWYRQILGQKVEFLVSFYNNEISEKSEIFDDQFSVERPDGSNFTLKIRSTKLEDSAMYFCASSETPGGLASTDTQYFGPGTRLTVL.

In regard to this clonotype: Possible read error: a much larger clone is one base away. The genes are TRBV20-1 and TRBJ2-7, with TRBD2 identical over 10 bases. Germline lookup yields CDR1 DFQATT and CDR2 SNEGSKA (reference sequence). Unmatched junction bases numbered 4, after V lost 2 bases and J lost 3 bases. The length of the CDR3 is 14 residues. CDR3 loop: CSARCGTSVYEQYF. CDR3 coding DNA: TGCAGTGCTAGATGCGGGACTAGCGTCTACGAGCAGTACTTC.